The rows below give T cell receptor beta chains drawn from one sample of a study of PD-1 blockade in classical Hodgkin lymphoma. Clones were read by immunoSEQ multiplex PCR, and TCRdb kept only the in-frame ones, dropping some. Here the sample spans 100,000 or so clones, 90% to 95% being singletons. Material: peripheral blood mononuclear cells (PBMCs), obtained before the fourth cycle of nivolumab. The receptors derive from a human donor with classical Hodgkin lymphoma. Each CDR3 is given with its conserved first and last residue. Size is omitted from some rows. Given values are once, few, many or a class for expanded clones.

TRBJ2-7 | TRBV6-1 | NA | CASTREGYEQYF
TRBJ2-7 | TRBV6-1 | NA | CASGRQVPYEQYF
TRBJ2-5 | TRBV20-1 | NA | CSATTGETQYF
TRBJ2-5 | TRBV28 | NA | CASSFSLASGEQETQYF
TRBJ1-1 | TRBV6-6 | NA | CASSHPGMGDTEAFF
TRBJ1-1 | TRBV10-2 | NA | CASSLDGMNTEAFF
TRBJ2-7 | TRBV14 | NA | CASSQVPSGTTTYEQYF
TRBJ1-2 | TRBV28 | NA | CASSLGTGPLDTF
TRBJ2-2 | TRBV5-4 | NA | CASGVTGATGELFF
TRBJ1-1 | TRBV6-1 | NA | CASSRTGGATEAFF
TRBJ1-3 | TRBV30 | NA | CAWDRGPGNTIYF
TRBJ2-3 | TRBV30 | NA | CAWSAPAPLGCGDTQYF
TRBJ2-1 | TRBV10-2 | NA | CASKDPQGPYNEQFF
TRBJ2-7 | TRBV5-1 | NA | CASSLVLAGSYEQYF
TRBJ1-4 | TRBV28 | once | CASSLPTGQGEKLFF
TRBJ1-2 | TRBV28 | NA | CASSFTRGYGYTF
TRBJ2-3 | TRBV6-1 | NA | CASSPKGGDTQYF
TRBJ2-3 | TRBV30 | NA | CAWSPDSLDTQYF
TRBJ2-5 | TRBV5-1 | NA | CASSLWGEETQYF
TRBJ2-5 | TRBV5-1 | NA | CASSLDPGQGQETQYF
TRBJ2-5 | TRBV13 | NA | CASSLVRTSGRPKGETQYF
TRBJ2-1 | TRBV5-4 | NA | CASSLDGGEQFF
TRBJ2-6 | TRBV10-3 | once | CAISESSAVQSSGANVLTF
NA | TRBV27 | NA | CASSLNGVLPYEQYF